The present entry profiles one T cell receptor beta chain with its context. These data come from a study of cytomegalovirus exposure and HLA in healthy donors. The CDR3 runs 13 residues. V was clipped by 6 bases and J by 1 base, with 8 bases between them. CDR1 and CDR2 from the germline V gene are SGHRS and YFSETQ. PCR involved 60 Vbeta and 13 Jbeta primers. TCRdb's table, derived via immunoSEQ multiplex PCR, lists solely in-frame clones and lacks some. The sample includes 150,000 to 200,000 clones, roughly 80% of them seen just once. The chain recombines TRBV5-1 with TRBJ2-1, with D perhaps matching TRBD2 (7 bases). The sequenced sample was PBMCs. This receptor was identified in a man between 40 and 49 years old in good health and CMV-seropositive. The CDR3 nucleotides are TGCGCCAGCAAGGGGGGGTCCTACAATGAGCAGTTCTTC. Protein: CASKGGSYNEQFF.